This TCR beta chain is from a study of PD-1 blockade in classical Hodgkin lymphoma. Whole-study context: Every 2 weeks, patients had 3 mg/kg nivolumab intravenously. Notes on the study in general: With respect to the repertoire differences, their causes, possibly disease activity or prior therapy, remain undefined. Newly diagnosed patients were reported to start with lower TCR diversity than healthy donors. By C4D1 there was a significant rise in CD4+ TCR diversity but not in CD8+ TCR diversity.

Measured with immunoSEQ multiplex PCR; TCRdb has only the in-frame clones, and not every one. The sample carries fewer than 15,000 clones, about 89% recorded once. A remark on this clone: Its antigen remains unknown.

As for time point: cycle 4 day 1 (C4D1), after 6 weeks of nivolumab. Every patient had relapsed following autologous stem cell transplantation, and cohorts differed in brentuximab vedotin exposure. Thawed PBMCs were the source of CD8+ T cells, obtained through magnetic negative selection. The CDR3 is made up of 13 amino acids. The V and J ends lost 1 base and 6 bases respectively, with 10 bases between them. Germline V gene sequence: CDR1 MNHNS, CDR2 SASEGT. The gene calls are TRBV6-1 and TRBJ2-7; D gene unclear. The starting material was CD8+ T cells from blood, obtained before the fourth cycle of nivolumab. The sequence derives from a human donor with classical Hodgkin lymphoma. The CDR3 protein is CASSEGNRPEQYF. The CDR3 DNA is TGTGCCAGCAGTGAAGGGAACCGCCCCGAGCAGTACTTC.